Listed below are T cell receptor beta chains from one sample, sequenced in a study of blood T cell repertoires in COVID-19. Produced via immunoSEQ multiplex PCR; TCRdb's table is partial and in-frame only. The table includes 250,000 to 300,000 clones, about nine tenths detected once. Material for sequencing was peripheral blood. The receptors derive from a woman between 40 and 55 years old with acute or convalescent COVID-19. The CDR3 runs from the conserved cysteine through the conserved F or W.

v_gene: TRBV5-1; CDR3aa: CASSSDRPNTGELFF
v_gene: TRBV3-1/TRBV3-2; CDR3aa: CASSQDRDSNGGYTF
v_gene: TRBV5-1; CDR3aa: CASSPFGGDGYTF
v_gene: TRBV3-1/TRBV3-2; CDR3aa: CASSQERWGLGKETQYF
v_gene: TRBV27; CDR3aa: CASKQGVESYGYTF
v_gene: TRBV7-9; CDR3aa: CASSLAKGRGGYTF
v_gene: TRBV10-3; CDR3aa: CAISPGTGRSTPQHF
v_gene: TRBV24-1; CDR3aa: CATSDPTGPEAFF
v_gene: TRBV30; CDR3aa: CAWSVGLAGGRELFF
v_gene: TRBV12-3/TRBV12-4; CDR3aa: CASSLARSYGYTF
v_gene: TRBV6-5; CDR3aa: CAGGRDGASNQPQHF
v_gene: TRBV3-1/TRBV3-2; CDR3aa: CASSRLGGNYGYTF
v_gene: TRBV27; CDR3aa: CASRTPMKDTRREQFF
v_gene: TRBV9; CDR3aa: CASSVGLATNTGELFF
v_gene: TRBV4-1; CDR3aa: CASSQDWGGGYGYTF
v_gene: TRBV9; CDR3aa: CASSQDSYSNQPQHF
v_gene: TRBV29-1; CDR3aa: CSVERHRVLNTEAFF
v_gene: TRBV6-6; CDR3aa: CASRPKTEDQPQHF
v_gene: TRBV10-2; CDR3aa: CASSRLDANTGELFF
v_gene: TRBV10-3; CDR3aa: CAISGGGQGGGVEAFF
v_gene: TRBV6-5; CDR3aa: CASSYLGGAQYF
v_gene: TRBV29-1; CDR3aa: CSVARAREAFF